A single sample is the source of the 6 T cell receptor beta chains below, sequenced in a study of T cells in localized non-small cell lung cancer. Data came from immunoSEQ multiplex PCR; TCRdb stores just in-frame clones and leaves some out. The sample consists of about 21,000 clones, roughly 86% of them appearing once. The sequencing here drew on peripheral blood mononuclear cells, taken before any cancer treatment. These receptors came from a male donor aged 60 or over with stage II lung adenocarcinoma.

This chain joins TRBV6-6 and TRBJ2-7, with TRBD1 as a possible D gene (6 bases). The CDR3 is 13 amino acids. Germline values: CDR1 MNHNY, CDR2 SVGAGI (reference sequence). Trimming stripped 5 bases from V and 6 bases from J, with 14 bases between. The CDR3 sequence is CASSTFSTGEQYF. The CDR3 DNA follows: TGTGCCAGCAGTACCTTTTCGACAGGCGAGCAGTACTTC.

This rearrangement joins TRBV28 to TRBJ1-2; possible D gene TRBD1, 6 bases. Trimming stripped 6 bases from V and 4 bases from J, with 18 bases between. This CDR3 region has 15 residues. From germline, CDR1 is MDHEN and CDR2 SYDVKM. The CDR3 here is CASSLTGRGAYGYTF. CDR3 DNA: TGTGCCAGCAGCCTCACCGGGAGGGGGGCCTATGGCTACACCTTC.

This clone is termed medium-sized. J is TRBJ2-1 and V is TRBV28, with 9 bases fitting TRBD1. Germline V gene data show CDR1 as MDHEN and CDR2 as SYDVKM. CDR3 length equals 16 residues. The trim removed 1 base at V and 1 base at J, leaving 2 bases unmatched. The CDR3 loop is CASSLFGQGSYNEQFF. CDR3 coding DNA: TGTGCCAGCAGTTTATTTGGACAGGGGTCCTACAATGAGCAGTTCTTC.

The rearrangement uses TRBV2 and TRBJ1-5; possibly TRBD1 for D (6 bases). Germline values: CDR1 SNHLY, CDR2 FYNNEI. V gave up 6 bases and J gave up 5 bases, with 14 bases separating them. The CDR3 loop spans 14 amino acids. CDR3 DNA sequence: TGTGCCAGCAGGGCCGGGACAACCTATCAGCCCCAGCATTTT. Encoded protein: CASRAGTTYQPQHF.

DNA of the CDR3: TGTGCCATCAGAGTTAGGGGAAAAGGCTTGGGGGATACGCAGTATTTT. Translation gives CAIRVRGKGLGDTQYF. This chain links TRBV10-3 with TRBJ2-3; possibly TRBD1 for D (5 bases). From germline, CDR1 is ENHRY and CDR2 SYGVKD. Trimming pared 6 bases from V and 6 bases from J, leaving 22 bases between. CDR3 length equals 16 residues.

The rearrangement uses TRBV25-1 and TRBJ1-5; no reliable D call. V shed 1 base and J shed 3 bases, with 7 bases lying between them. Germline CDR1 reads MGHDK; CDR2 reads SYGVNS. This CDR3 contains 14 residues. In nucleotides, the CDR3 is TGTGCCAGCAGTGAATTTCTGTCCAATCAGCCCCAGCATTTT. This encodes CASSEFLSNQPQHF.